This TCR beta chain is from a study of cytomegalovirus exposure and HLA in healthy donors (dated by TCRdb to about 2017). Context from the whole study: According to a later analysis, the 110 or so validation repertoires were produced on the same platform as the approximately 620 repertoires of the first cohort. The study was designed to test whether signatures of past pathogen exposure could be identified by cataloging public T cell receptors. A separate validation cohort of roughly 110 different subjects was used in addition to the 666-subject first cohort. To predict cytomegalovirus infection status, the study combined high-throughput TCR immunosequencing, statistical association of individual TCRs with disease status, and machine learning. Broad study findings and their caveats: Cytomegalovirus status was reported to be diagnosed by the classifier with high specificity and sensitivity in both the original and validation cohorts. A later analysis found that TCRs clustered in the first cohort also tended to co-occur in the 130 or so validation repertoires, with 90% to 95% of cluster scores above 0. It was suggested by the authors that the approach could potentially be generalized to other disease states and immunological phenotypes. In vitro tests confirmed that a few of the cytomegalovirus-associated TCR beta chains recognize cytomegalovirus antigens. Across donors, most TCR sequences were observed very rarely, whereas some public TCRs were present in many individuals. The validation cohort had no HLA typing available for a later analysis, so co-occurrence within that cohort was assessed over all 120 or so repertoires. In the study, 150 to 200 TCR beta chains were listed as associated with cytomegalovirus.

Notes on this clone: It lacks a known antigen. No much larger clone is present one base from it, and per-base qualities are unavailable.

V gives up 0 bases and J gives up 4 bases, and the segment between their germline ends measures 13 bases. CDR1 and CDR2 are read off the germline V gene (reference sequence) as SGHNT and YYREEE. The CDR3 runs 15 residues from the cysteine to the phenylalanine. Of the read, only the CDR3 DNA is kept; its 45 bases are in frame from base 1. Preparation of the library involved the immunoSEQ multiplex PCR assay. The authors' analysis ran thus. To diagnose cytomegalovirus status from the catalog of TCR beta chain sequences, a statistical classification framework was built. The table comes from immuneACCESS by way of TCRdb, which keeps in-frame sequences with V and J called. Part of the clones is missing from these tables; in studies checked, under half for an unresolved V gene and the rest for unknown reasons. V and J calls and clone size are given by that table; D and trimming were obtained from the DNA. The sample table holds under 200,000 clones, of which about 90% were seen once. The ten largest clones capture over 2.5% of the sample.

Donors formed part of the validation cohort, which comprised approximately 130 subjects and was distinct from the first cohort of under 800 subjects. The source is a woman younger than 35 in good health and CMV-seropositive. The sample was PBMCs. The rearrangement joined TRBV5-4 to TRBJ1-2, and perhaps TRBD1 as D gene, on 5 matching bases. The CDR3 protein sequence reads: CASSLVGEPLYGYTF. In nucleotide form, the sequence is TGTGCCAGCAGCTTGGTAGGGGAACCCCTCTATGGCTACACCTTC.